The T cell receptor (beta chain) described here comes from a study of T cells in Graves' hyperthyroidism and ophthalmopathy. For the study at large: Peripheral blood collection took place at initial diagnosis, before any treatment. General observations from the study: The model forecast ophthalmopathy, anticipating it by a median about six months before onset. In blood, most of the thyroid clonotypes expanded above 0.001 were also present.

There are a few counts of this clonotype. Its target is unknown. RNA transcripts served as the template for amplifying TCR beta CDR3 regions. An initial round of RT-PCR targeting the TCR CDR3 relied on the HTBI primer set. TCRdb re-called the multiplex PCR reads through MiXCR, storing one row per CDR3 protein. The sample gives about 840,000 distinct CDR3 sequences, around 39% of which show up once; 8.9% is in the top ten. Patients aged 18 to 65 had newly diagnosed hyperthyroidism that had lasted under 2 months. The sequencing input was blood. The TCR sequence derives from a man between 18 and 35 years old with Graves' hyperthyroidism.

CDR3 sequence (DNA): TGTGCCAGCACCCAATGGGGGGGGGATGGCTACACCTTC. Residues: CASTQWGGDGYTF. The J gene is TRBJ1-2, the V gene TRBV7-9, with D maybe TRBD1 (5 bases). CDR1 and CDR2 (germline): SEHNR, FQNEAQ (reference sequence). This CDR3 has 13 residues. V lost 7 bases, J lost 6 bases, and 15 bases lay in between.